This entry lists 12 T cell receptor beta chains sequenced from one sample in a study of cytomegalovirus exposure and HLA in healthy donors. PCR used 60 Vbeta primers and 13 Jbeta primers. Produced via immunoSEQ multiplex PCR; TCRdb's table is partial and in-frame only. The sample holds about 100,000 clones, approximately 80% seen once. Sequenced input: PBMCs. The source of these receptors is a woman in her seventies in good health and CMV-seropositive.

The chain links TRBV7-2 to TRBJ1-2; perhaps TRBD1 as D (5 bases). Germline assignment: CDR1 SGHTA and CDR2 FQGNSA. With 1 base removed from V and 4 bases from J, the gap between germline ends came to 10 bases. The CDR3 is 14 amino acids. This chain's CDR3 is CASSLERGLYGYTF. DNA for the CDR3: TGTGCCAGCAGCTTAGAAAGGGGCCTCTATGGCTACACCTTC.

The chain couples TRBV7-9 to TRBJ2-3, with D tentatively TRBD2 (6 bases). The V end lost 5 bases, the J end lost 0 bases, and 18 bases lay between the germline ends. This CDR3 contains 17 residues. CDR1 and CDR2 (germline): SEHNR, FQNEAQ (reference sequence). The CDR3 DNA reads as TGTGCCAGCAGCCCTGAGGGGTCGGGGACTAGCACAGATACGCAGTATTTT. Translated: CASSPEGSGTSTDTQYF. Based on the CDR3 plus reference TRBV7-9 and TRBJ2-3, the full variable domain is DTGVSQNPRHKITKRGQNVTFRCDPISEHNRLYWYRQTLGQGPEFLTYFQNEAQLEKSRLLSDRFSAERPKGSFSTLEIQRTEQGDSAMYLCASSPEGSGTSTDTQYFGPGTRLTVL.

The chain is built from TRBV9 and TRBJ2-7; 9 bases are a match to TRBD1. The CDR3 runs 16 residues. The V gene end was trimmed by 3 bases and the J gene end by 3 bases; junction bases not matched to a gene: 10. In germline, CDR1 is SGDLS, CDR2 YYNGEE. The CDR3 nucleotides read TGTGCCAGCAGCGGAGGGGGGGGACAGGGTGGCTACGAGCAGTACTTC. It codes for CASSGGGGQGGYEQYF.

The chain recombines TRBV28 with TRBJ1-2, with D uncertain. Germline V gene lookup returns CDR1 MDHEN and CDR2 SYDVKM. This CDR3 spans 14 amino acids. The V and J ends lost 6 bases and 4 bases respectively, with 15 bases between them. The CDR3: CASREQSQAYGYTF. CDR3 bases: TGTGCCAGCAGGGAACAGAGCCAGGCCTATGGCTACACCTTC.

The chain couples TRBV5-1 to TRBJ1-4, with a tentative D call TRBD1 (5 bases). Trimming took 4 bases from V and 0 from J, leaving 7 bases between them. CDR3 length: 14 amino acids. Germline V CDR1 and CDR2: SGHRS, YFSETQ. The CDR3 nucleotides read TGCGCCAGCAGCCTACAGGCAACTAATGAAAAACTGTTTTTT. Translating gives CASSLQATNEKLFF.

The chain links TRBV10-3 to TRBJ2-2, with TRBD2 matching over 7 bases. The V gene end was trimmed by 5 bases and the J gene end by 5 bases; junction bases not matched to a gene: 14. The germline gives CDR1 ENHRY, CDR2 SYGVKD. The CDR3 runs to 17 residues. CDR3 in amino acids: CAISIPGGGPHTGELFF. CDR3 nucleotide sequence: TGTGCCATCAGTATCCCTGGGGGAGGGCCGCATACCGGGGAGCTGTTTTTT.

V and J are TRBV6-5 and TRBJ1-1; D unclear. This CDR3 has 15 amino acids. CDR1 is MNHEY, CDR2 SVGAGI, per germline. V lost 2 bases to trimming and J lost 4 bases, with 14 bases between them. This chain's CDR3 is CASSYSRLGSTEAFF. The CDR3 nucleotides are TGTGCCAGCAGTTACAGCAGGTTGGGGAGCACTGAAGCTTTCTTT.

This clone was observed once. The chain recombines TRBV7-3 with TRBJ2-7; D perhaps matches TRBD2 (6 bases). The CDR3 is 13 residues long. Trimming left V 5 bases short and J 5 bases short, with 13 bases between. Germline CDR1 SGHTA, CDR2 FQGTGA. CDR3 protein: CASSTVGGDEQYF. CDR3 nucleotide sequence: TGTGCCAGCAGCACCGTGGGGGGAGACGAGCAGTACTTC.

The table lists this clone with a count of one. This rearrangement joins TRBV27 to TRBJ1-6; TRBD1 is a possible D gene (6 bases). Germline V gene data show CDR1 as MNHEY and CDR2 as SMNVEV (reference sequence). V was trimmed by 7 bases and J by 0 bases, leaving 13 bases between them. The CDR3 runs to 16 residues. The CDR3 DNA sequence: TGTGCCAGCACCAAGACAGGAACCTCCTATAATTCACCCCTCCACTTT. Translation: CASTKTGTSYNSPLHF.

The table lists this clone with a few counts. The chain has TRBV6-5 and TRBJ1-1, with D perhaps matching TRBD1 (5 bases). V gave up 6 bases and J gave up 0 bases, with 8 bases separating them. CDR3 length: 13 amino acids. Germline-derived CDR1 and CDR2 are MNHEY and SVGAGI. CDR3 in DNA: TGTGCCAGCAGGGGGCCAATGAACACTGAAGCTTTCTTT. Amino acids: CASRGPMNTEAFF.

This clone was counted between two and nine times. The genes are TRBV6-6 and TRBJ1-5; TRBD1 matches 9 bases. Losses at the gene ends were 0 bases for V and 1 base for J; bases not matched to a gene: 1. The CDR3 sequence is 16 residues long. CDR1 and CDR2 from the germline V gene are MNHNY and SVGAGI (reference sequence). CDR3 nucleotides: TGTGCCAGCAGTTACTCAGGGACAGGGAGCAATCAGCCCCAGCATTTT. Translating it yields CASSYSGTGSNQPQHF.

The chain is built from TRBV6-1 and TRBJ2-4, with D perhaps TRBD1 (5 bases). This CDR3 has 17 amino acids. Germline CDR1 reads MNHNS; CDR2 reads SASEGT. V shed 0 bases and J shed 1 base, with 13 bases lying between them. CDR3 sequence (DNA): TGTGCCAGCAGTGAAGCGGCGACAGACACCGCCAAAAACATTCAGTACTTC. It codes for CASSEAATDTAKNIQYF.